One and the same sample provided the 3 T cell receptor beta chains below, sequenced in a study of radiation and T cells in renal cell carcinoma. Produced via immunoSEQ multiplex PCR; TCRdb's table is partial and in-frame only. The sample has approximately 110,000 clones; approximately 80% are singletons. As for time point: baseline pretreatment blood. Regarding treatment: 15 Gy SBRT to primary tumor, nephrectomy 4 weeks later. Source: blood, taken from a patient whose treatment included radiotherapy and nephrectomy. The receptors derive from a woman aged 60-70 years with renal cell carcinoma.

The CDR3 DNA follows: TGTGCCAGCAGCGTAGTGGACAGGGGAACTGGAAACACCATATATTTT. This sequence encodes CASSVVDRGTGNTIYF. This sequence joins TRBV9 and TRBJ1-3; 9 nucleotides line up with TRBD1. The CDR3 is 16 residues long. The V gene end was trimmed by 0 bases and the J gene end by 2 bases; junction bases not matched to a gene: 3. CDR1 is SGDLS and CDR2 is YYNGEE in the germline V gene.

This clone was seen once. The rearrangement links TRBV5-1 to TRBJ2-5, with TRBD2 identical over 9 bases. V shed 5 bases and J 12 bases; nucleotides not matched to a gene: 20. There are 16 residues in the CDR3. Germline V gene data show CDR1 as SGHRS and CDR2 as YFSETQ. The CDR3 nucleotides read TGCGCCAGCAGTTCTTTTTTCGGGACTAGCTTAGGGGGAGAGTACTTC. Translated, it gives CASSSFFGTSLGGEYF.

This rearrangement joins TRBV5-8 to TRBJ2-7, with 7 bases aligning to TRBD1. V trimming: 1 base; J trimming: 0 bases; junction bases outside the gene matches: 4. Per germline, CDR1 SGHTS and CDR2 YDEGEE. CDR3 length equals 15 residues. The CDR3, as DNA: TGTGCCAGCAGCTTGCAGGGACAGATCTCCTACGAGCAGTACTTC. It is translated as CASSLQGQISYEQYF.